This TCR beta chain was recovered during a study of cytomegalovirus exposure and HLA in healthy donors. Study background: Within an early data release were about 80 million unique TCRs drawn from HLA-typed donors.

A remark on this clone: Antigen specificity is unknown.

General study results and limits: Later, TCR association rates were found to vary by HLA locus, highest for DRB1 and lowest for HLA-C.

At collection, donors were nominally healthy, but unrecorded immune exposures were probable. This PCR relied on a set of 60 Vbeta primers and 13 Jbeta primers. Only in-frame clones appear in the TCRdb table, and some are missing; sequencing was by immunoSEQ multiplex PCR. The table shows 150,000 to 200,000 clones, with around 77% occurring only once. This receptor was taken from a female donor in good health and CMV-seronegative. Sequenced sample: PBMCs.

Here the CDR3 DNA reads TGTGCCAGCAGTCCCGTCCCGGGACAGGGGGCAGCCAAAAACATTCAGTACTTC. Translated, it gives CASSPVPGQGAAKNIQYF. J is TRBJ2-4 and V is TRBV27; 12 bases match TRBD1. CDR1 and CDR2 (germline): MNHEY, SMNVEV (reference sequence). V gave up 5 bases and J gave up 0 bases; unmatched junction bases: 8. The CDR3 has 18 amino acids.